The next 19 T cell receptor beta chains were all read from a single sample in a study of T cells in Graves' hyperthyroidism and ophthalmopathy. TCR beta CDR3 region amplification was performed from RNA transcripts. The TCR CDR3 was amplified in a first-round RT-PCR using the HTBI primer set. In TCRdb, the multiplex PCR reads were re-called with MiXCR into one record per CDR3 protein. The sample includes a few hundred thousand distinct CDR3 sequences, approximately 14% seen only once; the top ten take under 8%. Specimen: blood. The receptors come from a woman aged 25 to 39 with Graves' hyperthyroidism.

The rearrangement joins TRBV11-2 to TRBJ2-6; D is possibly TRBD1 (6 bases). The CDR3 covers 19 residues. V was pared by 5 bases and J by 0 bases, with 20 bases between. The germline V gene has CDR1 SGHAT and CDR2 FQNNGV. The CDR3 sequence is CASSQDWTDLNSGANVLTF. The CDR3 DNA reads TGTGCCAGCAGCCAAGACTGGACAGACCTCAACTCTGGGGCCAACGTCCTGACTTTC.

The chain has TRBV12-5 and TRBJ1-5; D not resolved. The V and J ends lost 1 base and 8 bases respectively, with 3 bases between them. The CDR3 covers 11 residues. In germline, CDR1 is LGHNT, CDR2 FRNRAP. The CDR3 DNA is TGTGCTAGTGGTTTGGGGGAGCCCCAGCATTTT. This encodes CASGLGEPQHF.

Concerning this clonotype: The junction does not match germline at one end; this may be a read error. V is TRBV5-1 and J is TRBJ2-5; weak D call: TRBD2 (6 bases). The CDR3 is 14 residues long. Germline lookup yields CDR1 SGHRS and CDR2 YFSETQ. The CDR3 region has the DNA TGCCCCAGCAGTTCTCGGGGACTCATCGAGACCCAGTACTTC. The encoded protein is CPSSSRGLIETQYF.

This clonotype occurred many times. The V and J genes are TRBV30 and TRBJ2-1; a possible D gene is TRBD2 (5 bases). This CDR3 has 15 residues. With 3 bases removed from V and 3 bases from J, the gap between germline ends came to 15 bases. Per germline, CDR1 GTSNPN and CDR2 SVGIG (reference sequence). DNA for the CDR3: TGTGCCTGGAGCTCGAGGGATGCCCTCTACAATGAGCAGTTCTTC. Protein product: CAWSSRDALYNEQFF.

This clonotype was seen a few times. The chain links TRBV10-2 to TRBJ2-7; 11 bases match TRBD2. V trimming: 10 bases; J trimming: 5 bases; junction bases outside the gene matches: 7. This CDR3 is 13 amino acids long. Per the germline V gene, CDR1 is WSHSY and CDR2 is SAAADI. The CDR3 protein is CATVIAGGDEQYF. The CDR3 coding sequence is TGCGCCACCGTAATAGCGGGAGGGGACGAGCAGTACTTC.

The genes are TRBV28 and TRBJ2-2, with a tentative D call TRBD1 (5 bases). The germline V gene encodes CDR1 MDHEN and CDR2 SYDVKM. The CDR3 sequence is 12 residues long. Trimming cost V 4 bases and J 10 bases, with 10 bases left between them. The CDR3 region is CASSSQGMELFF. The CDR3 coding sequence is TGTGCCAGCAGTTCGCAGGGTATGGAGCTGTTTTTT.

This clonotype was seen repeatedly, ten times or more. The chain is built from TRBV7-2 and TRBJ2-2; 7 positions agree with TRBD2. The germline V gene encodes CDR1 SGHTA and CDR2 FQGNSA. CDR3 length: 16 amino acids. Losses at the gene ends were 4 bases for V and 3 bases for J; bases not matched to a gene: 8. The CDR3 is CASSSPSGGDTGELFF. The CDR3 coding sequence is TGTGCCAGCAGCTCCCCGTCGGGGGGAGACACCGGGGAGCTGTTTTTT.

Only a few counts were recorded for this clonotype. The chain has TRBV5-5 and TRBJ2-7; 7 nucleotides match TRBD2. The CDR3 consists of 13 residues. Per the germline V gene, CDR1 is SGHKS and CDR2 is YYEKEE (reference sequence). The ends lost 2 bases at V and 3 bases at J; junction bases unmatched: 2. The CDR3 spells CASSFGEGYEQYF. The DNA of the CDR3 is TGTGCCAGCAGCTTCGGGGAGGGCTACGAGCAGTACTTC.

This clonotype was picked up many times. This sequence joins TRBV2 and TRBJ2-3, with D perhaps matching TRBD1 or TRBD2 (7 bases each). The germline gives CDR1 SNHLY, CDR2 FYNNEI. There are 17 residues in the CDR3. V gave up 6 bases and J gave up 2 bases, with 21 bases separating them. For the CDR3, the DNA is TGTGCCAGCAGCAGATCTCGGGGAGGGGGCGTCACAGATACGCAGTATTTT. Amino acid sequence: CASSRSRGGGVTDTQYF.

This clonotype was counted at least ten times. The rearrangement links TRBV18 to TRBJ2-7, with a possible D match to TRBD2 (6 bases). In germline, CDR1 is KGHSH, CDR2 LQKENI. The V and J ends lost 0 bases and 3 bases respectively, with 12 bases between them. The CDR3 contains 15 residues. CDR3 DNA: TGTGCCAGCTCACCACCAAATAGCGGTAACTACGAGCAGTACTTC. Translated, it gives CASSPPNSGNYEQYF.

CDR3 sequence reads: CASSPGLFLYEQYF. For the CDR3, the DNA is TGTGCCAGCAGCCCGGGACTTTTCCTCTACGAGCAGTACTTC. The V gene is TRBV9, the J gene TRBJ2-7; weak D call: TRBD2 (6 bases). Germline CDR1 is SGDLS and CDR2 is YYNGEE. V lost 4 bases and J 3 bases, leaving 14 bases between the germline ends. The CDR3 has 14 residues.

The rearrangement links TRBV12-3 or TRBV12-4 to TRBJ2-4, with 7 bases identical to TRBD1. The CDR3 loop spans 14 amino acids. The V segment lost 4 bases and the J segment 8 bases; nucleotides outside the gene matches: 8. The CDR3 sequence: CASSYNRGRDIQYF. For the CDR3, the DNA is TGTGCCAGCAGTTACAACAGGGGTAGAGACATTCAGTACTTC.

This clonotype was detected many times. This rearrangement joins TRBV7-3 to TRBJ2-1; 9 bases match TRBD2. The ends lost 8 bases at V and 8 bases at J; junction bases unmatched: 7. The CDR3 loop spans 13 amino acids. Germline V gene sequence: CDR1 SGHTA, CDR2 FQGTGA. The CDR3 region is CASRSAGGDEQFF. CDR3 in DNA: TGTGCCAGCCGGTCGGCGGGAGGGGATGAGCAGTTCTTC.

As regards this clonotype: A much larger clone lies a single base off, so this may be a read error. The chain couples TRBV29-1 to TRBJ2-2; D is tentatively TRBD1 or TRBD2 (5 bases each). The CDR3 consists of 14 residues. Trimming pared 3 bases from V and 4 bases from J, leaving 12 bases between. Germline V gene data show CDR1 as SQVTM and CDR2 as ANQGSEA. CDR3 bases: TGCAGCGTTGAGGGGGACGCGAGCACCGGGGAGCTGTTTTTT. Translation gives CSVEGDASTGELFF.

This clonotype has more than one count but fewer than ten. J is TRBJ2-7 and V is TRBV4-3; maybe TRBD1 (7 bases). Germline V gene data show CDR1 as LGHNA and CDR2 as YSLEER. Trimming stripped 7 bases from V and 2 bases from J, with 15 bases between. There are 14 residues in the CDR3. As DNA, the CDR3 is TGCGCCAGCACCTCGAGCAGGGGGGCCTACGAGCAGTACTTC. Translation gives CASTSSRGAYEQYF.

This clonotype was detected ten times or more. The CDR3 sequence: CASSSQRLARFPGELFF. CDR3 coding DNA: TGTGCCAGCAGTTCACAACGACTAGCGAGGTTCCCCGGGGAGCTGTTTTTT. The gene calls are TRBV27 and TRBJ2-2; 8 bases map to TRBD2. The germline CDR1 and CDR2 sequences are MNHEY and SMNVEV (reference sequence). The junction had 13 bases not matched to a gene; V was cut back by 4 bases and J by 6 bases. There are 17 residues in the CDR3.

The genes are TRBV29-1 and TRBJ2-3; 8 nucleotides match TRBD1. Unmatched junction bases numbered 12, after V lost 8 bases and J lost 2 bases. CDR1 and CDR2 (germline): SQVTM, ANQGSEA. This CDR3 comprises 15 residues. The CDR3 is CSSKANRGATDTQYF. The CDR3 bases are TGCAGCTCCAAAGCAAACAGGGGGGCCACAGATACGCAGTATTTT.

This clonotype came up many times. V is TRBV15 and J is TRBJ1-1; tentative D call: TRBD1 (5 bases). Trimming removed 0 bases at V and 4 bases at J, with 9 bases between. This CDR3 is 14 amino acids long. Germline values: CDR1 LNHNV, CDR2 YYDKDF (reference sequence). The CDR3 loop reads CATSRDLGGTEAFF. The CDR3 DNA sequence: TGTGCCACCAGCAGAGATCTGGGGGGCACTGAAGCTTTCTTT.

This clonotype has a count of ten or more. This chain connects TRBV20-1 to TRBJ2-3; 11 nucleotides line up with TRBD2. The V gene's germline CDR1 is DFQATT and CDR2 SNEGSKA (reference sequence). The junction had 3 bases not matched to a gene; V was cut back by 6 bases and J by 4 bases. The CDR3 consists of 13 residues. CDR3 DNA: TGCAGTGCCGAACTAGCGGGAGCAGATACGCAGTATTTT. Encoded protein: CSAELAGADTQYF.